This T cell receptor (beta chain) was sequenced in a study of CD8+CD57+ T cells in acquired aplastic anemia. About the research overall: Healthy donors gave roughly 9.9 million reads on average for CD4+ cells.

The germline gives CDR1 MNHEY, CDR2 SVGEGT. The CDR3 sequence is 13 residues long. Overall study findings and caveats: Overlapping CD8+ CDR3 repertoires of patients and controls contained around 31 shared sequences.

Profiling that covered TCR beta VDJ and CDR3 relied on genomic DNA as its template. In TCRdb, the reads were re-called with MiXCR into one record per CDR3 protein. The sample contains fewer than 150,000 distinct CDR3 sequences, about 46% of which appear only once. This clonotype was picked up a small number of times. Its antigen is unidentified. This may stem from a read error, because a much larger clone lies one nucleotide away. The J gene is TRBJ1-2, the V gene TRBV6-2 or TRBV6-3, with D hard to call. The TCR originated in a human donor in good health, serving as a control. Sequenced input: sorted CD4+, CD8+, or CD8+CD57+ T cells (not recorded which) from PBMCs. The CDR3 sequence: CASSYGRNYGCTF. The CDR3 DNA reads TGTGCCAGCAGTTACGGCCGGAACTATGGCTGCACCTTC.